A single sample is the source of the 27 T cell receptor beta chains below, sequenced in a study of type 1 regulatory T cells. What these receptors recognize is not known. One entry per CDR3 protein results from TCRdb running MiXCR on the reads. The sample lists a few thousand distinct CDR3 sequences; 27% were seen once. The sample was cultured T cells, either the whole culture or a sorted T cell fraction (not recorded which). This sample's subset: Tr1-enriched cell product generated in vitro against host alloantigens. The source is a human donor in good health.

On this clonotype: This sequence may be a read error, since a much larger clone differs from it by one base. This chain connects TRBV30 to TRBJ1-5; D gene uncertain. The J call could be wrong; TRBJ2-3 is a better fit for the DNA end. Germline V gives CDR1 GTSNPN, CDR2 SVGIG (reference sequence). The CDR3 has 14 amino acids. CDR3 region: CAWSSGQLNQPQYF. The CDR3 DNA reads TGTGCCTGGAGTAGTGGGCAGCTGAATCAGCCCCAGTATTTT.

DNA for the CDR3: TGTGCCAGCAGCGTGCACTCCGCAACTGAAGCTTTCTTT. Translating it yields CASSVHSATEAFF. The rearrangement uses TRBV9 and TRBJ1-1; no reliable D call. Germline loops: CDR1 SGDLS, CDR2 YYNGEE. This CDR3 is built from 13 residues. Trimming pared 2 bases from V and 5 bases from J, leaving 10 bases between.

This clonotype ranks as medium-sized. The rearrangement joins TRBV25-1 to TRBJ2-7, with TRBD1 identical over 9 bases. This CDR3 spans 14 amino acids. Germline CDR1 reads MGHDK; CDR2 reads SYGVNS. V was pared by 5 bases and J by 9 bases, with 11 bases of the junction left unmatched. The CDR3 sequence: CASSSTGGGFVQYF. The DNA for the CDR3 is TGTGCCAGCAGTTCAACAGGGGGCGGATTCGTGCAGTACTTC.

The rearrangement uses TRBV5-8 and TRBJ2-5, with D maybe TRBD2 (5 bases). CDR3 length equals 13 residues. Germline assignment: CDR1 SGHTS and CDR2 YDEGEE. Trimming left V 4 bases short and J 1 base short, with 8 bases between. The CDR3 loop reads CASSGGSQETQYF. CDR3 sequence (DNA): TGTGCCAGCAGCGGTGGGAGCCAAGAGACCCAGTACTTC.

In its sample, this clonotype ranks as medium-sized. This CDR3 reads CASELGQPNTEAFF. CDR3 bases: TGTGCCAGCGAACTTGGGCAGCCGAACACTGAAGCTTTCTTT. The chain employs TRBV6-6 and TRBJ1-1, with no clear D. Germline CDR1 MNHNY, CDR2 SVGAGI (reference sequence). The V and J ends lost 8 bases and 1 base respectively, with 14 bases between them. This CDR3 comprises 14 residues.

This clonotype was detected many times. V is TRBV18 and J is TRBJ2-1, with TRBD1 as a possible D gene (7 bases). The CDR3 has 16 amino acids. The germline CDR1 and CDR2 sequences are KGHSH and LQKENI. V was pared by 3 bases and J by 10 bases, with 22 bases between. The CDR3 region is CASSPQDYNRGEEQFF. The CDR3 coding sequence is TGTGCCAGCTCACCGCAGGACTACAACAGGGGCGAGGAGCAGTTCTTC.

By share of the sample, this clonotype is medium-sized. In DNA, the CDR3 is TGCGCCAGCGGCCCCAGGGGCCCGGAAAATGAGCAGTTCTTC. This translates into CASGPRGPENEQFF. The V call is TRBV5-1, the J call TRBJ2-1, with a tentative D call TRBD1 (6 bases). Germline V CDR1 and CDR2: SGHRS, YFSETQ. This CDR3 contains 14 residues. The V end was cut by 7 bases, the J end by 7 bases, with 18 bases between.

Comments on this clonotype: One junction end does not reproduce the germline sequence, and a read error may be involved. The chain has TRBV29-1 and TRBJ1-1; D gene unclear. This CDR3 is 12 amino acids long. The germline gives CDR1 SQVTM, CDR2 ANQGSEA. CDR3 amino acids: CSVEMRNTEGFF. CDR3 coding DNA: TGCAGCGTTGAGATGAGGAACACTGAAGGTTTCTTT.

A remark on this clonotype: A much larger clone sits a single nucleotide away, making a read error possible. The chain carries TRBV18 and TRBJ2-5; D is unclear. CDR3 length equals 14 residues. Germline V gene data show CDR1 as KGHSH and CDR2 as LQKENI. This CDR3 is CANSPNTVQETQYF. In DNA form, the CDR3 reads TGTGCCAACTCACCAAACACTGTACAAGAGACCCAGTACTTC.

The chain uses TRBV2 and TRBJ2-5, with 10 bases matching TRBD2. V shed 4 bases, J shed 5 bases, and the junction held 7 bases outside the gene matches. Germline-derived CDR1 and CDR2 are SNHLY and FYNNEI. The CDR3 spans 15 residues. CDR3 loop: CASSVSGRPRETQYF. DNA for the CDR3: TGTGCCAGCAGTGTTAGCGGGAGGCCCCGGGAGACCCAGTACTTC.

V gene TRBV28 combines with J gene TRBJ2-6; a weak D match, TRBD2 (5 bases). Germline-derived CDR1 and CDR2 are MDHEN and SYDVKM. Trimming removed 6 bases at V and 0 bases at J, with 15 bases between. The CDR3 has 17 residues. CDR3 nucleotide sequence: TGTGCCAGCAGCACCTTTGGGAGTAGCTCTGGGGCCAACGTCCTGACTTTC. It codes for CASSTFGSSSGANVLTF.

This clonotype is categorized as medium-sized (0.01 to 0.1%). The CDR3: CAISDGQKEETQYF. The DNA of the CDR3 is TGTGCCATCAGTGATGGACAAAAGGAAGAGACCCAGTACTTC. V gene TRBV10-3 combines with J gene TRBJ2-5; a weak D match, TRBD1 (5 bases). V lost 3 bases to trimming and J lost 3 bases, with 11 bases between them. Germline loops: CDR1 ENHRY, CDR2 SYGVKD. There are 14 residues in the CDR3.

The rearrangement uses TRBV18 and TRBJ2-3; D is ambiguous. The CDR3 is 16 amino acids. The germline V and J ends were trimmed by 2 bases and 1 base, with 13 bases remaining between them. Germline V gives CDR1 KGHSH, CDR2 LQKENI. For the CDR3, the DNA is TGTGCCAGCTCACCAGGGGTCCCGGTCGGCACAGATACGCAGTATTTT. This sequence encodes CASSPGVPVGTDTQYF.

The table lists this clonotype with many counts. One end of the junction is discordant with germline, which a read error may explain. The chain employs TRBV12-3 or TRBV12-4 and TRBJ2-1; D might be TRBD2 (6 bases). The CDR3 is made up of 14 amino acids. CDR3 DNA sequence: TGTGCCAGCAGCGATCGGACGGACTACAATGATCAGTTCTTC. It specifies CASSDRTDYNDQFF.

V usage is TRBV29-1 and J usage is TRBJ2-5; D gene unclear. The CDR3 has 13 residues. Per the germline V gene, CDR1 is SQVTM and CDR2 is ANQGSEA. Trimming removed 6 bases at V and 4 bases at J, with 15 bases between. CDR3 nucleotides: TGCAGCGTCGCTGAGGTAGCAGTAGAGACCCAGTACTTC. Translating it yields CSVAEVAVETQYF.

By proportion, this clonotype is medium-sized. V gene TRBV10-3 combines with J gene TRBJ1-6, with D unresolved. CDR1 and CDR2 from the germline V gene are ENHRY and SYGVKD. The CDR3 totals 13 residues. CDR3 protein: CATLGTYNSPLHF. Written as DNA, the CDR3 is TGTGCTACGCTGGGGACCTATAATTCACCCCTCCACTTT.

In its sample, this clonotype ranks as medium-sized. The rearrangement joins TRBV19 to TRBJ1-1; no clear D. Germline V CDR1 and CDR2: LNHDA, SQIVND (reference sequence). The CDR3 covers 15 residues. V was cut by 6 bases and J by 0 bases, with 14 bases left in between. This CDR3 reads CASRTRTGMNTEAFF. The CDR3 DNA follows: TGTGCCAGTAGAACAAGGACGGGGATGAACACTGAAGCTTTCTTT.

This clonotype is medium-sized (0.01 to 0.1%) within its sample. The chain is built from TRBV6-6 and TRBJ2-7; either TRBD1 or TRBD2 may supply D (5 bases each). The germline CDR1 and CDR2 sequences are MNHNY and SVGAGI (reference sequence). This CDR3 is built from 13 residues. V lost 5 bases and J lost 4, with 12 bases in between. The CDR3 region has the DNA TGTGCCAGCAGTGCCCATGGGGGTTACGAGCAGTACTTC. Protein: CASSAHGGYEQYF.

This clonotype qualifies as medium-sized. The chain's CDR3 is CSASTSGSLTGELFF. In DNA form, the CDR3 reads TGCAGTGCTAGCACTAGCGGGAGCCTCACCGGGGAGCTGTTTTTT. The genes are TRBV20-1 and TRBJ2-2; 11 nucleotides align to TRBD2. This CDR3 region has 15 residues. J lost 4 bases, V lost 3 bases, and 4 bases had no gene match. Germline loops: CDR1 DFQATT, CDR2 SNEGSKA (reference sequence).

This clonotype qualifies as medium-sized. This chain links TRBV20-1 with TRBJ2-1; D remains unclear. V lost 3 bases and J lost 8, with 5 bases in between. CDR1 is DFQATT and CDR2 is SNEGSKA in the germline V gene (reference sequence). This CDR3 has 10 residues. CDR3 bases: TGCAGTGCTAGTATAGATGAGCAGTTCTTC. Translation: CSASIDEQFF.

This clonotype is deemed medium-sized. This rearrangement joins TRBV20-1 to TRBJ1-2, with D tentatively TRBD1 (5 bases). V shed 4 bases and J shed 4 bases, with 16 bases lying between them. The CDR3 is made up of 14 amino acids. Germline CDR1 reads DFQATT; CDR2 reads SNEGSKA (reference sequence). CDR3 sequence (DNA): TGCAGTGCTACCCTAAGATGGGGCTCCTATGGCTACACCTTC. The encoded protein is CSATLRWGSYGYTF.

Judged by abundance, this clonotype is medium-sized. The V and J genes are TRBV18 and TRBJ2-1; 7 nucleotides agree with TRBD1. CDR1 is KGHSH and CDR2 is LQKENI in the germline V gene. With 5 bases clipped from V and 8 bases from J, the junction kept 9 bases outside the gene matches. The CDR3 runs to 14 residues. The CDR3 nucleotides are TGTGCCAGCTCATCGTATACAGGGGTGGATGAGCAGTTCTTC. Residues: CASSSYTGVDEQFF.

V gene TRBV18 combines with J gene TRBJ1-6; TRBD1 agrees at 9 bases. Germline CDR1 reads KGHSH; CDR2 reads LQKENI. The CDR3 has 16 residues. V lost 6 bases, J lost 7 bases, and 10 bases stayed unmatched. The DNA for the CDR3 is TGTGCCAGCTCCAGTTACTCGGGACAGGGAAATTCACCCCTCCACTTT. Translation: CASSSYSGQGNSPLHF.

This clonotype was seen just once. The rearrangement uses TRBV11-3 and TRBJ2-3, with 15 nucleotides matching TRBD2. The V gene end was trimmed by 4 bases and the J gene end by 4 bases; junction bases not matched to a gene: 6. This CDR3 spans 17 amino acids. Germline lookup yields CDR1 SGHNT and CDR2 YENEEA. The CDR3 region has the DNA TGTGCCAGCAGCTCCTGGACTAGCGGGAGGGAGGCAGATACGCAGTATTTT. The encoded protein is CASSSWTSGREADTQYF.

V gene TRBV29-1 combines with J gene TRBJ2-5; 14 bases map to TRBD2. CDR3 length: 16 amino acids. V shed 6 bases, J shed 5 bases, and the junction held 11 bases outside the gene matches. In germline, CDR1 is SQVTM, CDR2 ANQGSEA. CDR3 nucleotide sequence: TGCAGCGTGGAGAGGACTAGCGGGAGGTGGGGGGAGACCCAGTACTTC. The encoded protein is CSVERTSGRWGETQYF.

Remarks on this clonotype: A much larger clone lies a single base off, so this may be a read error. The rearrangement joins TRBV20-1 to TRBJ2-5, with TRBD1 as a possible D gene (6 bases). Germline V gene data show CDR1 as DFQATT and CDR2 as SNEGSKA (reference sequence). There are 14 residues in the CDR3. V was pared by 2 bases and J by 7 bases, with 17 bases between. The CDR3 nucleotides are TGCAGTGCTAGAAGGCCGGGGTTGACAGGGACCCAGTACTTC. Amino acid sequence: CSARRPGLTGTQYF.

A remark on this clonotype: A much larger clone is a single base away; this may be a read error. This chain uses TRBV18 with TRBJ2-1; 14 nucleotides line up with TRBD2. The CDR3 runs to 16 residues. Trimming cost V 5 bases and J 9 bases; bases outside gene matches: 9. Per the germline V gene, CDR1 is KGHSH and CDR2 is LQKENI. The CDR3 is CASSSGGTSGSVEQFF. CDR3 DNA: TGTGCCAGCTCATCAGGCGGGACTAGCGGGAGCGTTGAGCAGTTCTTC.